This T cell receptor (beta chain) was recovered during a study of blood T cells in healthy people across ages. Study-wide results and limits: Compared with aged donors, long-lived donors showed fewer expanded clones, suggesting selection.

Primed by a sample-barcoded 5' primer and a J-beta primer mix, a second PCR proceeded for 7 to 11 cycles. Every molecule of cDNA carried a tag from a template-switch adaptor with 12 random nucleotides. TCRdb processed the 5' RACE reads anew with MiXCR; each CDR3 protein has one entry. The table shows 1.5 million to 2 million distinct CDR3 sequences, with around half occurring only once. Each donor had roughly 10 milliliters of peripheral blood drawn. Each sample had at least 6.5 million PBMCs isolated. The junction had 13 bases not matched to a gene; V was cut back by 0 bases and J by 6 bases. The CDR3 has 17 residues. Germline lookup yields CDR1 SGHTA and CDR2 FQGNSA. In the case of this clonotype: The antigen is unknown.

This chain joins TRBV7-2 and TRBJ2-7, with TRBD1 identical over 8 bases. The sequencing input was blood. The source of this sequence is a woman aged 40 to 55 in good health. The CDR3 coding sequence is TGTGCCAGCAGCTTAGCCGGGACGAGACAGGGGCTGAGCGAGCAGTACTTC. This translates into CASSLAGTRQGLSEQYF. The variable domain in full, with the rest retrieved from reference TRBV7-2 and TRBJ2-7, is GAGVSQSPSNKVTEKGKDVELRCDPISGHTALYWYRQSLGQGLEFLIYFQGNSAPDKSGLPSDRFSAERTGGSVSTLTIQRTQQEDSAVYLCASSLAGTRQGLSEQYFGPGTRLTVT.